The 13 T cell receptor beta chains listed next were all sequenced from one sample in a study of OX40 agonist ivuxolimab in advanced cancers. TCRdb keeps only in-frame clones here, not all; method: immunoSEQ multiplex PCR. There are approximately 77,000 clones in the sample; approximately 95% occur only once, and more than 0.3% lies in the top ten. The sequences come from CD4+ or CD8+ T cells sorted from blood, collected in a trial of the OX40 agonist ivuxolimab. The receptors were sampled from an adult with an advanced solid tumor such as melanoma, head and neck, liver or kidney cancer.

J is TRBJ1-1 and V is TRBV5-1; 8 nucleotides match TRBD1. The CDR3 runs to 16 residues. CDR1 is SGHRS, CDR2 YFSETQ, per germline. V trimming: 2 bases; J trimming: 5 bases; junction bases outside the gene matches: 11. The CDR3 sequence is CASSFNAGQGGTEAFF. The CDR3 bases are TGCGCCAGCAGCTTCAACGCTGGACAGGGTGGTACTGAAGCTTTCTTT.

The gene calls are TRBV27 and TRBJ1-1; weak D call: TRBD1 (5 bases). Trimming removed 5 bases at V and 5 bases at J, with 12 bases between. The CDR3 is 13 amino acids. Germline V gene lookup returns CDR1 MNHEY and CDR2 SMNVEV (reference sequence). The CDR3: CASSPWGGTEAFF. The CDR3 coding sequence is TGTGCCAGCAGTCCCTGGGGGGGTACTGAAGCTTTCTTT.

V and J are TRBV7-9 and TRBJ1-1; TRBD1 agrees at 8 bases. The CDR3 consists of 16 residues. V dropped 6 bases and J dropped 0; count of bases not matched to a gene: 9. The V gene's germline CDR1 is SEHNR and CDR2 FQNEAQ (reference sequence). The CDR3 region is CASRTGQDFMNTEAFF. CDR3 coding DNA: TGTGCCAGCAGGACGGGACAGGACTTCATGAACACTGAAGCTTTCTTT.

The V and J genes are TRBV9 and TRBJ1-1, with D uncertain. CDR3 length equals 14 residues. With 4 bases removed from V and 0 bases from J, the gap between germline ends came to 10 bases. Germline V gene sequence: CDR1 SGDLS, CDR2 YYNGEE. In nucleotides, the CDR3 is TGTGCCAGCAGCCTAAGTAGTTTGAACACTGAAGCTTTCTTT. Translated, it gives CASSLSSLNTEAFF. The full variable domain, completed using reference TRBV9 and TRBJ1-1, is DSGVTQTPKHLITATGQRVTLRCSPRSGDLSVYWYQQSLDQGLQFLIQYYNGEERAKGNILERFSAQQFPDLHSELNLSSLELGDSALYFCASSLSSLNTEAFFGQGTRLTVV.

The genes are TRBV10-3 and TRBJ2-3, with D perhaps matching TRBD2 (6 bases). CDR1 and CDR2 (germline): ENHRY, SYGVKD. V shed 4 bases and J shed 5 bases, with 16 bases lying between them. The length of the CDR3 is 15 residues. This CDR3 is CAISALGGEGDTQYF. The CDR3 coding sequence is TGTGCCATCAGTGCCCTGGGCGGGGAAGGAGATACGCAGTATTTT.

The chain carries TRBV29-1 and TRBJ1-2, with 8 bases matching TRBD1. Germline V gene data show CDR1 as SQVTM and CDR2 as ANQGSEA. The V gene end was trimmed by 6 bases and the J gene end by 3 bases; junction bases not matched to a gene: 9. CDR3 length: 14 amino acids. In DNA form, the CDR3 reads TGCAGCGTATCACCGACAGGGGAAGACTATGGCTACACCTTC. This gives the protein CSVSPTGEDYGYTF.

This clone was recorded only once. The CDR3 is CASSAQGNYGYTF. Here the CDR3 DNA reads TGTGCCAGTTCGGCTCAGGGGAACTATGGCTACACCTTC. V is TRBV27 and J is TRBJ1-2; possible D gene TRBD1, 6 bases. The length of the CDR3 is 13 residues. Germline assignment: CDR1 MNHEY and CDR2 SMNVEV (reference sequence). The germline V and J ends were trimmed by 9 bases and 2 bases, with 13 bases remaining between them.

The chain links TRBV27 to TRBJ2-5; 7 positions match TRBD2. This CDR3 has 12 residues. Unmatched junction bases numbered 6, after V lost 7 bases and J lost 7 bases. Germline values: CDR1 MNHEY, CDR2 SMNVEV (reference sequence). DNA for the CDR3: TGTGCCAGCACCGTTGGGAGGGGGACCCAGTACTTC. Residues: CASTVGRGTQYF.

The table lists this clone with a count of one. The V gene is TRBV18, the J gene TRBJ1-5; D perhaps matches TRBD1 (6 bases). CDR1 is KGHSH, CDR2 LQKENI, per germline. Trimming left V 6 bases short and J 2 bases short, with 14 bases between. The CDR3 is 15 residues long. The CDR3 loop is CASSPDRQGNQPQHF. The CDR3 DNA reads as TGTGCCAGCTCCCCTGACAGGCAGGGCAATCAGCCCCAGCATTTT.

The chain has TRBV2 and TRBJ2-2; D possibly corresponds to TRBD1 (5 bases). Deletions cut 4 bases from V and 3 bases from J, with 12 bases between. This CDR3 spans 15 amino acids. CDR1 is SNHLY and CDR2 is FYNNEI in the germline V gene. The DNA for the CDR3 is TGTGCCAGCAGTGCAGTAAGGGGCGACACCGGGGAGCTGTTTTTT. This codes for CASSAVRGDTGELFF.

The chain joins TRBV7-2 to TRBJ2-2; 8 nucleotides line up with TRBD2. Germline V gene lookup returns CDR1 SGHTA and CDR2 FQGNSA. The ends lost 6 bases at V and 4 bases at J; junction bases unmatched: 7. CDR3 length: 15 amino acids. The CDR3 is CASSSSGRSTGELFF. CDR3 coding DNA: TGTGCCAGCAGTTCGAGCGGGAGAAGCACCGGGGAGCTGTTTTTT. Variable domain in full (rest from reference TRBV7-2 and TRBJ2-2): GAGVSQSPSNKVTEKGKDVELRCDPISGHTALYWYRQSLGQGLEFLIYFQGNSAPDKSGLPSDRFSAERTGGSVSTLTIQRTQQEDSAVYLCASSSSGRSTGELFFGEGSRLTVL.

The chain combines TRBV27 with TRBJ1-2, with 7 bases aligning to TRBD1. The CDR3 has 15 amino acids. The J segment lost 1 base and the V segment lost 5 bases, leaving 7 bases of the junction unmatched. Per germline, CDR1 MNHEY and CDR2 SMNVEV (reference sequence). The DNA for the CDR3 is TGTGCCAGCAGTCCTAGACAGGGCCATAACTATGGCTACACCTTC. This encodes CASSPRQGHNYGYTF.

The chain uses TRBV15 and TRBJ2-3, with TRBD2 matching 12 bases. Germline CDR1 reads LNHNV; CDR2 reads YYDKDF (reference sequence). The CDR3 extends over 20 amino acids. Germline trimming cut 1 base from V and 4 bases from J; bases unmatched to any gene: 15. The CDR3 protein is CATSRGASGGARSDADTQYF. For the CDR3, the DNA is TGTGCCACCAGCAGAGGGGCTAGCGGGGGGGCACGCTCTGACGCAGATACGCAGTATTTT.